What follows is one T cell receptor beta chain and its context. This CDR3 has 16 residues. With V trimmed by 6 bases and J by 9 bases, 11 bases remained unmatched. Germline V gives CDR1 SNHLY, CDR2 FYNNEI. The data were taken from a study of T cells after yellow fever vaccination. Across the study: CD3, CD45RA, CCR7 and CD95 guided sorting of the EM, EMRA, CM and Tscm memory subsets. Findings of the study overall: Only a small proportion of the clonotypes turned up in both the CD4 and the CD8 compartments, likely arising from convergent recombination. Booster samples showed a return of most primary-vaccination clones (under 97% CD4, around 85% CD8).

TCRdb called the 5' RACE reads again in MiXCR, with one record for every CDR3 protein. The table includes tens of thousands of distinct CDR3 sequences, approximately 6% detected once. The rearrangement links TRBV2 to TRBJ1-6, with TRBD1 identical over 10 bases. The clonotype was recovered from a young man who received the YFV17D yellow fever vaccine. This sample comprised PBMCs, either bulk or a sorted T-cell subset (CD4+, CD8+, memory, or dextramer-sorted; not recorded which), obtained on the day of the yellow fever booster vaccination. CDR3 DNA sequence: TGTGCCAGCAGAGGAGGACAGGGGGGGACTAGTTCACCCCTCCACTTT. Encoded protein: CASRGGQGGTSSPLHF.